This TCR beta chain was recorded in a study of PD-L1 blockade in urothelial cancer. Study context: The number of prior chemotherapy regimens per patient was 0 to 3.

Data came from immunoSEQ multiplex PCR; TCRdb stores just in-frame clones and leaves some out. This sample carries about 55,000 clones, roughly 80% of them seen once, and the ten largest clones take approximately 3.3%. The CDR3 has 14 residues. The germline V and J ends were trimmed by 1 base and 5 bases, with 11 bases remaining between them. Germline CDR1 and CDR2: KGHSH and LQKENI. Each patient contributed between 1 and 8 total time points of blood mononuclear cells, pretreatment and during treatment. The V and J genes are TRBV18 and TRBJ2-5; D possibly corresponds to TRBD1 (5 bases). The starting material was PBMCs, obtained around atezolizumab (anti-PD-L1) treatment. The TCR comes from a man between 65 and 85 years old with urothelial cancer. CDR3 bases: TGTGCCAGCTCACCACGGCAGGGTACGGAGACCCAGTACTTC. It is translated as CASSPRQGTETQYF. The whole variable domain, filled in from reference TRBV18 and TRBJ2-5, reads NAGVMQNPRHLVRRRGQEARLRCSPMKGHSHVYWYRQLPEEGLKFMVYLQKENIIDESGMPKERFSAEFPKEGPSILRIQQVVRGDSAAYFCASSPRQGTETQYFGPGTRLLVL.